Below are 20 T cell receptor beta chains sequenced from a single sample in a study of blood T cells in healthy people across ages. Combining a sample-barcoded 5' primer with a J-beta primer mix, a second PCR ran for roughly 7 to 12 cycles. One entry per CDR3 protein, called by TCRdb with MiXCR from the 5' RACE reads. This table holds around 900,000 distinct CDR3 sequences, under 35% found once. What was sequenced was blood. Receptor source: a woman aged 80 or over in good health.

The table lists this clonotype with a few counts. The chain employs TRBV28 and TRBJ2-3, with D perhaps TRBD1 (5 bases). This CDR3 has 14 amino acids. Germline lookup yields CDR1 MDHEN and CDR2 SYDVKM. V shed 4 bases and J shed 4 bases, with 12 bases lying between them. This chain's CDR3 is CASSSTAQSDTQYF. DNA for the CDR3: TGTGCCAGCAGTTCGACAGCGCAGTCAGATACGCAGTATTTT.

The J gene is TRBJ1-2, the V gene TRBV7-2; D gene unclear. The CDR3 runs 13 residues. V lost 1 base and J lost 4, with 7 bases in between. Germline V lookup: CDR1 SGHTA, CDR2 FQGNSA. CDR3 region: CASSLEHLYGYTF. The CDR3 DNA reads as TGTGCCAGCAGCTTAGAACATCTCTATGGCTACACCTTC.

With regard to this clonotype: Just one base apart from a much larger clone, this may be a read error. V usage is TRBV21-1 and J usage is TRBJ2-3; the table's D call, TRBD2, has no DNA check behind it. TRBV21-1 is listed as a pseudogene. This CDR3 is 19 amino acids long. The CDR3 reads CASSKRESDGPKGPGTQYF. The CDR3, as DNA: TGTGCCAGCAGCAAACGGGAATCTGACGGGCCCAAGGGGCCAGGTACGCAGTATTTT.

This clonotype was found many times. The chain employs TRBV11-2 and TRBJ2-1; D call uncertain. Trimming removed 5 bases at V and 2 bases at J, with 13 bases between. The CDR3 is made up of 15 amino acids. Germline CDR1 is SGHAT and CDR2 is FQNNGV. Written as DNA, the CDR3 is TGTGCCAGCAGCCCTCTCCCTTTAGCCTACAATGAGCAGTTCTTC. Translating it yields CASSPLPLAYNEQFF. Full variable domain (rest looked up from reference TRBV11-2 and TRBJ2-1): EAGVAQSPRYKIIEKRQSVAFWCNPISGHATLYWYQQILGQGPKLLIQFQNNGVVDDSQLPKDRFSAERLKGVDSTLKIQPAKLEDSAVYLCASSPLPLAYNEQFFGPGTRLTVL.

This clonotype was picked up many times. V gene TRBV7-9 combines with J gene TRBJ2-1; perhaps TRBD2 as D (6 bases). Germline CDR1 reads SEHNR; CDR2 reads FQNEAQ (reference sequence). This CDR3 contains 15 residues. The V and J ends lost 1 base and 10 bases respectively, with 17 bases between them. CDR3 loop: CASSLGGTALWEQFF. CDR3 DNA: TGTGCCAGCAGCTTAGGAGGGACTGCACTCTGGGAGCAGTTCTTC.

This clonotype was counted ten times or more. This chain links TRBV7-9 with TRBJ2-7; D is unclear. This CDR3 spans 13 amino acids. The ends were cut back, 2 bases at V and 6 bases at J, with 11 bases in the middle. CDR1 SEHNR and CDR2 FQNEAQ come from the germline V gene (reference sequence). DNA of the CDR3: TGTGCCAGCAGCTTAACATCGGACGGCGAGCAGTACTTC. Its protein product is CASSLTSDGEQYF.

This clonotype was seen repeatedly, ten times or more. CDR3 protein: CASSLNRWSTDTQYF. The CDR3 coding sequence is TGTGCCAGCAGCCTTAACAGGTGGAGCACAGATACGCAGTATTTT. V is TRBV14 and J is TRBJ2-3; maybe TRBD1 (5 bases). V gave up 4 bases and J gave up 0 bases, with 11 bases separating them. Germline CDR1 and CDR2: SGHDN and FVKESK. CDR3 size: 15 residues.

The table lists this clonotype with many counts. The rearrangement links TRBV3-1 to TRBJ2-4; D might be TRBD1 (6 bases). V lost 4 bases, J lost 9 bases, and 10 bases lay in between. The CDR3 is 12 residues long. CDR1 LGHDT and CDR2 YNNKEL come from the germline V gene (reference sequence). This CDR3 reads CASSLGGRIQYF. CDR3 in DNA: TGTGCCAGCAGCCTAGGGGGACGCATTCAGTACTTC.

This clonotype was counted many times. V and J are TRBV12-3 or TRBV12-4 and TRBJ2-7; TRBD2 is a possible D gene (5 bases). Trimming removed 6 bases at V and 4 bases at J, with 13 bases between. CDR3 length: 13 amino acids. DNA for the CDR3: TGTGCCAGCAGCCGCGGGTTGGGGTACGAGCAGTACTTC. Amino acid sequence: CASSRGLGYEQYF.

On this clonotype itself: This may stem from a read error, because a much larger clone lies one nucleotide away. The genes are TRBV11-2 and TRBJ2-1; D uncertain. The germline V gene encodes CDR1 SGHAT and CDR2 FQNNGV. There are 14 residues in the CDR3. The ends were cut back, 5 bases at V and 9 bases at J, with 17 bases in the middle. CDR3 nucleotide sequence: TGTGCCAGCAGCACTCAAGGCCTACCAAGTGAGCAGTTCTTC. Translation gives CASSTQGLPSEQFF. The complete variable domain, with remaining parts taken from reference TRBV11-2 and TRBJ2-1, reads EAGVAQSPRYKIIEKRQSVAFWCNPISGHATLYWYQQILGQGPKLLIQFQNNGVVDDSQLPKDRFSAERLKGVDSTLKIQPAKLEDSAVYLCASSTQGLPSEQFFGPGTRLTVL.

This clonotype showed up many times. The rearrangement uses TRBV6-2 or TRBV6-3 and TRBJ1-2; D possibly corresponds to TRBD1 (6 bases). CDR3 length: 15 amino acids. V gave up 0 bases and J gave up 5 bases, with 13 bases separating them. CDR1 is MNHEY, CDR2 SVGEGT, per germline. CDR3 sequence reads: CASSYSGTPSYGYTF. The CDR3 DNA reads as TGTGCCAGCAGTTACTCTGGGACACCTTCTTATGGCTACACCTTC.

At least ten counts were recorded for this clonotype. The CDR3: CASSPEQGLVGGAFF. Here the CDR3 DNA reads TGTGCCAGCAGCCCTGAACAGGGGCTGGTCGGTGGCGCTTTCTTT. The chain combines TRBV7-2 with TRBJ1-1; 7 nucleotides line up with TRBD1. CDR3 length: 15 residues. J was trimmed by 11 bases and V by 5 bases; bases with no gene match: 17. Germline lookup yields CDR1 SGHTA and CDR2 FQGNSA.

This clonotype has a count of ten or more. The chain is built from TRBV7-2 and TRBJ2-5; perhaps TRBD2 as D (5 bases). The V and J ends lost 6 bases and 5 bases respectively, with 16 bases between them. Germline V gene data show CDR1 as SGHTA and CDR2 as FQGNSA. This CDR3 has 14 amino acids. The CDR3 DNA reads as TGTGCCAGCAGTCAAGCCCGGGGTTGGGAGACCCAGTACTTC. Protein sequence: CASSQARGWETQYF.

The V and J genes are TRBV19 and TRBJ1-5; the D is unclear. This CDR3 is 13 amino acids long. Germline V CDR1 and CDR2: LNHDA, SQIVND (reference sequence). The germline V and J ends were trimmed by 3 bases and 6 bases, with 9 bases remaining between them. The chain's CDR3 is CASSMEGIQPQHF. The CDR3 nucleotides are TGTGCCAGTAGTATGGAAGGGATTCAGCCCCAGCATTTT.

This clonotype was found once. Possible read error: a much larger clone is one base away. This rearrangement joins TRBV21-1 to TRBJ1-2; TRBD1 is the table's D call and was not checked against the DNA. TRBV21-1 is given as a pseudogene. The CDR3 extends over 16 amino acids. The CDR3 DNA is TGTGCCTGCAGCGCCGACGTTAAGACAGGGCCCTATGGCTACACCTTC. Its translation: CACSADVKTGPYGYTF.

The sample holds many counts of this clonotype. The chain joins TRBV20-1 to TRBJ2-1; 8 bases are shared with TRBD2. With 5 bases clipped from V and 3 bases from J, the junction kept 6 bases outside the gene matches. Germline CDR1 reads DFQATT; CDR2 reads SNEGSKA (reference sequence). This CDR3 region has 14 residues. The CDR3, as DNA: TGCAGTGCTGCAGCGGGGGATCACTACAATGAGCAGTTCTTC. As protein: CSAAAGDHYNEQFF.

This clonotype was counted a single time. The rearrangement uses TRBV7-9 and TRBJ2-5, with unresolved D. The J call may be mistaken, given a closer DNA end match to TRBJ2-7. CDR1 is SEHNR and CDR2 is FQNEAQ in the germline V gene (reference sequence). There are 13 residues in the CDR3. The CDR3 DNA reads as TGTGCCAGCAGCTTATTTGGGGTCGACGAGCAGTACTTC. Its translation is CASSLFGVDEQYF.

This clonotype was seen a handful of times. V is TRBV5-1 and J is TRBJ1-6, with a tentative D call TRBD1 (5 bases). The CDR3 length is 17 residues. Deletions cut 3 bases from V and 6 bases from J, with 19 bases between. Per germline, CDR1 SGHRS and CDR2 YFSETQ. The CDR3 bases are TGCGCCAGCAGCTGGGACCCGGGAAGCGCGGGTAATTCACCCCTCCACTTT. Translation gives CASSWDPGSAGNSPLHF.

This clonotype was counted many times. This chain uses TRBV20-1 with TRBJ2-7, with 15 positions matching TRBD2. CDR3 length equals 17 residues. Germline CDR1 is DFQATT and CDR2 is SNEGSKA (reference sequence). The trim removed 3 bases at V and 2 bases at J, leaving 8 bases unmatched. The CDR3 sequence is CSARGGTSGGIAYEQYF. The CDR3 DNA sequence: TGCAGTGCTAGGGGAGGGACTAGCGGGGGGATAGCCTACGAGCAGTACTTC.

This clonotype came up many times. The chain links TRBV7-2 to TRBJ2-3, with 8 bases aligning to TRBD2. Germline loops: CDR1 SGHTA, CDR2 FQGNSA. The CDR3 has 18 residues. With 2 bases clipped from V and 2 bases from J, the junction kept 12 bases outside the gene matches. The CDR3 loop reads CASSLKGSGGGITDTQYF. The DNA for the CDR3 is TGTGCCAGCAGCTTAAAAGGATCTGGCGGGGGGATCACAGATACGCAGTATTTT.